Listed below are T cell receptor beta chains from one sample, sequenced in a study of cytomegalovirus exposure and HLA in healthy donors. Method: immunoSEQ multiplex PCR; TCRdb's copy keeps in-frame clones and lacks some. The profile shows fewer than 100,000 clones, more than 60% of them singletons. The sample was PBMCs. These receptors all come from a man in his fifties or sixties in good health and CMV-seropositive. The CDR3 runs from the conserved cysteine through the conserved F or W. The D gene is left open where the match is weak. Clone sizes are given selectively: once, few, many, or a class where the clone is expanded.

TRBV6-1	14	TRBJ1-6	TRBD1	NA	CASSTDRVNSPLHF	TGTGCCAGCAGTACCGACAGGGTAAATTCACCCCTCCACTTT
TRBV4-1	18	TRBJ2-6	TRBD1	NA	CASSQQGAHSAGANVLTF	TGCGCCAGCAGCCAACAGGGGGCGCACAGCGCTGGGGCCAACGTCCTGACTTTC
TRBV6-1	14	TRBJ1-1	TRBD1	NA	CASSGGQENTEAFF	TGTGCCAGCAGTGGGGGACAGGAGAACACTGAAGCTTTCTTT
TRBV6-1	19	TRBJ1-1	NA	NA	CASSDSLRRWAGLAGEAFF	TGTGCCAGCAGTGATTCCCTCAGGCGGTGGGCAGGCCTTGCGGGTGAAGCTTTCTTT
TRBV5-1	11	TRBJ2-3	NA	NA	CASTGANTQYF	TGCGCCAGCACAGGGGCAAATACGCAGTATTTT
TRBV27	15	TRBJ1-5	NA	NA	CASSLYYRGNQPQHF	TGTGCCAGCAGTTTGTATTACCGGGGCAATCAGCCCCAGCATTTT
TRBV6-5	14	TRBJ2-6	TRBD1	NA	CASLGGPGANVLTF	TGTGCCAGTTTAGGGGGCCCTGGGGCCAACGTCCTGACTTTC
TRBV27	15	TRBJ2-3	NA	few	CASSPAAGISDTQYF	TGTGCCAGCAGCCCCGCCGCGGGCATCTCAGATACGCAGTATTTT
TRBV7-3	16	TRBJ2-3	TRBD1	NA	CASSRISTGGTDTQYF	TGTGCCAGCAGCCGTATTTCGACAGGGGGCACAGATACGCAGTATTTT
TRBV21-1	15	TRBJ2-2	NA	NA	CASSNPRENTGELFF	TGTGCCAGCAGCAACCCCAGGGAGAACACCGGGGAGCTGTTTTTT
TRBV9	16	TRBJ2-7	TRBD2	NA	CASSVSAGGAFGEQYF	TGTGCCAGCAGCGTGTCGGCGGGGGGGGCTTTTGGGGAGCAGTACTTC
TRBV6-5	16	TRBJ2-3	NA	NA	CASSYSIVGGQDTQYF	TGTGCCAGCAGTTACTCGATAGTGGGGGGGCAAGATACGCAGTATTTT
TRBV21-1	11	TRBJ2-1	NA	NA	CASSKRWEQFF	TGTGCCAGCAGCAAGAGGTGGGAGCAGTTCTTC
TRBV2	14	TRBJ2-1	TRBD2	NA	CASKKRGAYNEQFF	TGTGCCAGCAAGAAGCGGGGGGCCTACAATGAGCAGTTCTTC
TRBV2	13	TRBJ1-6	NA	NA	CASRNSLNSPLHF	TGTGCCAGCAGAAACAGTCTTAATTCACCCCTCCACTTT
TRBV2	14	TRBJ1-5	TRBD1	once	CASSEWTGNQPQHF	TGTGCCAGCAGTGAATGGACAGGGAATCAGCCCCAGCATTTT
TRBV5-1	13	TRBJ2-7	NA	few	CASSSGQSGEQYF	TGCGCCAGCAGCTCTGGACAATCTGGCGAGCAGTACTTC
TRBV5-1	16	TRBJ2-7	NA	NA	CASSHRPGDKISEQYF	TGCGCCAGCAGCCACCGCCCAGGGGATAAAATTAGCGAGCAGTACTTC
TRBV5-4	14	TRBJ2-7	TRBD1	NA	CASSLGDSTYEQYF	TGTGCCAGCAGCTTAGGGGACAGTACCTACGAGCAGTACTTC
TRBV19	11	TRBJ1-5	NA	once	CASARGQPQHF	TGTGCCAGTGCCCGAGGTCAGCCCCAGCATTTT
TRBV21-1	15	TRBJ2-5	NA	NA	CASSKGSGLGETQYF	TGTGCCAGCAGCAAAGGTAGCGGGCTTGGGGAGACCCAGTACTTC
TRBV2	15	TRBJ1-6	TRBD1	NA	CASKAQTGSNSPLHF	TGTGCCAGCAAAGCCCAGACAGGGTCTAATTCACCCCTCCACTTT
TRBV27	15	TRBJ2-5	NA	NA	CASSLSPQGKETQYF	TGTGCCAGCAGTTTATCGCCACAGGGAAAAGAGACCCAGTACTTC
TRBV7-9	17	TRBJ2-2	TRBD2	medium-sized	CASSFERGEVRGGELFF	TGTGCCAGCAGCTTCGAGCGGGGGGAAGTGCGCGGCGGGGAGCTGTTTTTT
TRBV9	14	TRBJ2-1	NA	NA	CASSVGSSYNEQFF	TGTGCCAGCAGCGTGGGGAGCTCCTACAATGAGCAGTTCTTC
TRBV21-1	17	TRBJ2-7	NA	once	CASSKSSNRQVCHEQYF	TGTGCCAGCAGCAAAAGCAGTAACCGACAGGTTTGTCACGAGCAGTACTTC
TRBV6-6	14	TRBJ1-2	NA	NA	CASSQTGWGGGYTF	TGTGCCAGCAGTCAAACAGGGTGGGGGGGAGGCTACACCTTC
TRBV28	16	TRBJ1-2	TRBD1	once	CASSSGTGLPGGGYTF	TGTGCCAGCAGTTCCGGGACAGGGTTACCCGGTGGCGGCTACACCTTC
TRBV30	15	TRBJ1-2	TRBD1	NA	CAWSQPGQGVNGYTF	TGTGCCTGGAGTCAGCCGGGACAGGGGGTGAACGGCTACACCTTC
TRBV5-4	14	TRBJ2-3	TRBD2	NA	CASSSRGGTDTQYF	TGTGCCAGCAGCTCACGGGGGGGCACAGATACGCAGTATTTT
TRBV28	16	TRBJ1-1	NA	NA	CASSPRGNSMNTEAFF	TGTGCCAGCAGTCCCCGGGGGAACTCAATGAACACTGAAGCTTTCTTT
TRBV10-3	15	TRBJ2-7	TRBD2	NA	CAIRTSGGNSYEQYF	TGTGCCATCAGGACTAGCGGGGGAAATTCCTACGAGCAGTACTTC
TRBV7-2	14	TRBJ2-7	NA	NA	CASSFPGTQYEQYF	TGTGCCAGCAGCTTCCCCGGGACACAGTACGAGCAGTACTTC
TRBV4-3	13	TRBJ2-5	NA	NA	CASSPGLTETQYF	TGCGCCAGCAGCCCAGGGTTAACAGAGACCCAGTACTTC
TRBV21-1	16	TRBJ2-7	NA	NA	CASSKDVGQGIYEQYF	NA
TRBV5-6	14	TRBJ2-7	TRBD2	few	CASSLVLAVYEQYF	TGTGCCAGCAGCTTGGTTCTAGCGGTCTACGAGCAGTACTTC
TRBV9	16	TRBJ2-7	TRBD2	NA	CASSVGSRTSGYEQYF	TGTGCCAGCAGCGTAGGATCCCGGACTAGCGGATACGAGCAGTACTTC
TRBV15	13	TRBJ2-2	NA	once	CATSRGGTGELFF	TGTGCCACCAGCAGAGGAGGGACCGGGGAGCTGTTTTTT
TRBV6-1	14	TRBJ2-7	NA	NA	CASSDGASSYEQYF	TGTGCCAGCAGTGATGGGGCGAGCTCCTACGAGCAGTACTTC